This T cell receptor (beta chain) originates from a study of shared clonotypes between healthy human individuals. Turning to the study itself: CD4 naive and CD4 memory each took three plates per donor, while CD8 naive took two and CD8 memory one.

The sample holds a few counts of this clone. V was shortened by 4 bases and J by 3 bases, with 10 bases between the two germline ends. CDR1 MDHEN and CDR2 SYDVKM come from the germline V gene. This CDR3 is 14 amino acids long. Every subset had its genomic DNA shared out evenly among several immunoSEQ plates. Profiling relied on immunoSEQ multiplex PCR, and the TCRdb table lists in-frame clones only, not all of them. The sample lists approximately 720,000 clones, roughly 70% seen once, with approximately 1.8% in the top ten. It was into CD45RA+ naive and CD45RA-negative memory subsets that the CD4+ cells were split.

V is TRBV28 and J is TRBJ1-3; D not certain. The sequence was obtained from a woman between 25 and 40 years old in good health. The sample consisted of memory CD4+ T cells sorted from blood. Subset reported: CD45RA-negative fraction. CDR3 DNA sequence: TGTGCCAGCAGTTCGTACGGGGTTGGAAACACCATATATTTT. It is translated as CASSSYGVGNTIYF.